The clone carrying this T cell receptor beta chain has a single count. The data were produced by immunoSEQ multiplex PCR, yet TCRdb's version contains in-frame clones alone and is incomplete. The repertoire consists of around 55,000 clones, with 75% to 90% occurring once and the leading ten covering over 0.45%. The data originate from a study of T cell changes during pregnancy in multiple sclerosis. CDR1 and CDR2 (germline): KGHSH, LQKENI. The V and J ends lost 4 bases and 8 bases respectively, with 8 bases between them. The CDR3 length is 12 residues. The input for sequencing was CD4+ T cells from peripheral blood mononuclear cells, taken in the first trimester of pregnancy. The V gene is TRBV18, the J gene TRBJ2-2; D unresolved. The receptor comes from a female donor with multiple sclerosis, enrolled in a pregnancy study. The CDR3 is CASSLRAGELFF. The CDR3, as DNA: TGTGCCAGCTCACTCCGAGCTGGGGAGCTGTTTTTT.